This TCR beta chain was documented in a study of blood T cell repertoires in COVID-19. Study background: Both acute and convalescent COVID-19 samples were obtained from the United States, Italy and Spain. Nucleic acid was either cDNA or gDNA, and it came from T cells, B-cell-depleted T cells, or PBMCs.

This clone showed up just a few times. Germline V gene lookup returns CDR1 SGHTA and CDR2 FQGNSA. The ends lost 5 bases at V and 3 bases at J; junction bases unmatched: 12. The CDR3 loop spans 16 amino acids. In the study's own analysis: Amplified reference gene primers provided the basis for estimating nucleated cell counts. The data were produced by immunoSEQ multiplex PCR, yet TCRdb's version contains in-frame clones alone and is incomplete. Clone size and the V and J calls come from that table; the DNA yielded D and trimming. Here the sample spans 85,000 to 100,000 clones, around 82% being singletons.

The sequenced sample consisted of peripheral blood. The TCR comes from a man aged 45-60 years who had recovered from COVID-19. J is TRBJ2-7 and V is TRBV7-2; the match to TRBD1 covers 8 bases. The CDR3 DNA follows: TGTGCCAGCAGCACCCGATACAGGGGGAAAAACTACGAGCAGTACTTC. This sequence encodes CASSTRYRGKNYEQYF.